This T cell receptor beta chain was identified during a study of CD8+ T cells in alopecia areata. The sorting of PBMCs gave CD4+ and CD8+ T cells. Germline CDR1 reads MNHNS; CDR2 reads SASEGT. The CDR3 is 19 residues long. V trimming: 2 bases; J trimming: 6 bases; junction bases outside the gene matches: 17. TCR sequencing used cDNA made by reverse transcription of extracted RNA. TCRdb keeps only in-frame clones here, not all; method: immunoSEQ multiplex PCR. The data show about 100,000 clones, 55% to 75% seen once. The clonotype was recovered from a human donor in good health. The chain couples TRBV6-1 to TRBJ2-2; TRBD1 matches at 8 bases. Source material: CD8+ T cells sorted from blood. The DNA for the CDR3 is TGTGCCAGCAGTGAAACCCTGGTCGTCGCAGGGGGCTCGGCCGGGGAGCTGTTTTTT. This translates into CASSETLVVAGGSAGELFF.